One sample yielded the 5 T cell receptor beta chains listed below, sequenced in a study of T cell responses to AZD1222 COVID-19 vaccine (dated by TCRdb to about 2021). Per the publication, the time point label means: baseline before first vaccination. The method behind the library was the immunoSEQ multiplex PCR assay. TCRdb re-hosts the immuneACCESS table, in-frame sequences only. Its copies lack some clones; in the studies checked, an unresolved V gene accounts for under half of them, and the cause for the rest is not known. The sample includes fewer than 150,000 clones, with about nine tenths observed a single time. The top ten clones comprise 4.4% of the sample. The sample here was peripheral blood, taken on day 0 of AZD1222 vaccination. These TCRs come from an adult in good health.

This clone has just one count. The J gene is TRBJ1-1, the V gene TRBV5-8, with D possibly TRBD1 on 6 matching bases. The germline V and J ends were trimmed by 1 base and 7 bases, with 11 bases remaining between them. Germline V gene sequence: CDR1 SGHTS, CDR2 YDEGEE. The CDR3 length is 13 residues. CDR3 loop: CASSLWGRGEAFF. CDR3 coding DNA: TGTGCCAGCAGCTTGTGGGGGCGGGGTGAAGCTTTCTTT.

The chain employs TRBV19 and TRBJ2-5; 8 nucleotides line up with TRBD1. V dropped 6 bases and J dropped 1; count of bases not matched to a gene: 7. The CDR3 is 15 residues long. Germline V gene sequence: CDR1 LNHDA, CDR2 SQIVND (reference sequence). The CDR3, as DNA: TGTGCCAGTAGGCCTGTGGACAGGGCCCAAGAGACCCAGTACTTC. Translation: CASRPVDRAQETQYF.

The J gene is TRBJ2-7, the V gene TRBV12-5, with 9 bases fitting TRBD1. CDR1 and CDR2 (germline): LGHNT, FRNRAP. The CDR3 is 16 amino acids. V lost 1 base to trimming and J lost 4 bases; unmatched junction nucleotides: 8. In DNA form, the CDR3 reads TGTGCTAGTGGTTTGGCTCCCGGGACAGGGCGATACGAGCAGTACTTC. It encodes CASGLAPGTGRYEQYF.

The chain employs TRBV2 and TRBJ1-3, with a weak D call TRBD1 (5 bases). Germline lookup yields CDR1 SNHLY and CDR2 FYNNEI. V was trimmed by 5 bases and J by 0 bases, leaving 11 bases between them. The CDR3 extends over 15 amino acids. The CDR3 is CASSRDGASGNTIYF. The CDR3 nucleotides read TGTGCCAGCAGTAGGGACGGAGCCTCTGGAAACACCATATATTTT.

This chain links TRBV12-3 or TRBV12-4 with TRBJ1-2, with D unresolved. This CDR3 region has 11 residues. Trimming removed 6 bases at V and 7 bases at J, with 9 bases between. Here the CDR3 DNA reads TGTGCCAGCAGATCCGTGGGTGGCTACACCTTC. As protein: CASRSVGGYTF.